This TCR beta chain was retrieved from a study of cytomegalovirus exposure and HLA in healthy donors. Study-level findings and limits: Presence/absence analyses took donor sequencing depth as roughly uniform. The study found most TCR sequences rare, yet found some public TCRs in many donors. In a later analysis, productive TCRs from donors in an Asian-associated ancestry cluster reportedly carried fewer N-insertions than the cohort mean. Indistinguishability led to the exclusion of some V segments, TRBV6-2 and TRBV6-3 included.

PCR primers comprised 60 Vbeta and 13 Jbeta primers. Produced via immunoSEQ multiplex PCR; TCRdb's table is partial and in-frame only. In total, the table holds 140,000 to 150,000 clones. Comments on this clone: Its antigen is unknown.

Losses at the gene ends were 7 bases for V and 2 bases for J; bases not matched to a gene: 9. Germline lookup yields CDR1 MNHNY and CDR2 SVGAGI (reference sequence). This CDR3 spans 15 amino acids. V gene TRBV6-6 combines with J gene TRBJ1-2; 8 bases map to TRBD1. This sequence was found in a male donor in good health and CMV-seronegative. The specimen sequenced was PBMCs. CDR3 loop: CASILRGQENYGYTF. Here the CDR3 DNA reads TGTGCCAGCATTCTCAGGGGGCAAGAGAACTATGGCTACACCTTC.